The 32 T cell receptor beta chains below come from one sample, sequenced in a study of blood T cell repertoires in COVID-19. Method: immunoSEQ multiplex PCR; TCRdb's copy keeps in-frame clones and lacks some. The sample yields over 300,000 clones, over 75% seen once. The sequencing input was peripheral blood. These receptor sequences come from a human donor in a cohort sampled during active COVID-19.

V usage is TRBV23-1 and J usage is TRBJ1-2, with D hard to call. TRBV23-1 carries the ORF label, with uncertain function. CDR3 length: 9 residues. Trimming left V 11 bases short and J 8 bases short, with 9 bases between. This chain's CDR3 is CARSRGYTF. For the CDR3, the DNA is TGCGCCCGGAGTAGGGGCTACACCTTC.

The rearrangement links TRBV29-1 to TRBJ2-2; D is perhaps TRBD1 (6 bases). The CDR3 sequence is 13 residues long. Between the trimmed V and J ends, which lost 7 bases and 9 bases, there was a span of 18 bases. Germline CDR1 SQVTM, CDR2 ANQGSEA. CDR3 region: CSASDSTARELFF. CDR3 nucleotides: TGCAGCGCTTCGGACAGTACTGCCCGGGAGCTGTTTTTT.

The table lists this clone with a few counts. The chain employs TRBV9 and TRBJ2-7; the D is unclear. The CDR3 is 13 residues long. Between the trimmed V and J ends, which lost 3 bases and 0 bases, there was a span of 7 bases. Germline lookup yields CDR1 SGDLS and CDR2 YYNGEE. The CDR3 loop reads CASSEESSYEQYF. CDR3 in DNA: TGTGCCAGCAGCGAAGAGAGCTCCTACGAGCAGTACTTC.

The chain joins TRBV3-1 (or the pseudogene TRBV3-2) to TRBJ1-5, with a weak D call TRBD1 (6 bases). The V end lost 0 bases, the J end lost 5 bases, and 11 bases lay between the germline ends. The CDR3 is 15 amino acids. CDR1 and CDR2 (germline): LGHDT, YNNKEL (reference sequence). CDR3 region: CASSQEGASHQPQHF. The DNA for the CDR3 is TGTGCCAGCAGCCAAGAGGGGGCCTCCCATCAGCCCCAGCATTTT.

V usage is TRBV4-2 and J usage is TRBJ2-5; D is possibly TRBD2 (6 bases). CDR3 length equals 15 residues. With 1 base removed from V and 2 bases from J, the gap between germline ends came to 11 bases. The V gene's germline CDR1 is LGHNA and CDR2 YNFKEQ. CDR3 sequence reads: CASSQASGGQETQYF. CDR3 coding DNA: TGTGCCAGCAGCCAAGCCAGTGGGGGGCAAGAGACCCAGTACTTC.

The V gene is TRBV7-3, the J gene TRBJ1-6, with a possible D match to TRBD1 (5 bases). Trimming stripped 2 bases from V and 6 bases from J, with 11 bases between. The CDR3 covers 15 residues. Per the germline V gene, CDR1 is SGHTA and CDR2 is FQGTGA. This CDR3 is CASSLSGQGNSPLHF. The CDR3 DNA sequence: TGTGCCAGCAGCTTATCAGGGCAGGGTAATTCACCCCTCCACTTT.

This clone was recorded once. The rearrangement links TRBV7-3 to TRBJ2-3; possible D gene TRBD1, 5 bases. Per the germline V gene, CDR1 is SGHTA and CDR2 is FQGTGA. The CDR3 contains 14 residues. The V gene lost 5 bases and the J gene lost 1 base, with 10 bases spanning the gap. The CDR3 DNA follows: TGTGCCAGCAGCCTACAAGGGGGCACAGATACGCAGTATTTT. Translation gives CASSLQGGTDTQYF.

This clone was counted a few times. V usage is TRBV24-1 and J usage is TRBJ2-2; 11 bases line up with TRBD1. Germline loops: CDR1 KGHDR, CDR2 SFDVKD. The V and J ends lost 2 bases and 6 bases, in that order; junction bases with no gene match: 4. The CDR3 consists of 16 residues. CDR3 sequence: CATSDSGQGVAGELFF. CDR3 coding DNA: TGTGCCACCAGTGATTCGGGACAGGGGGTGGCCGGGGAGCTGTTTTTT.

The chain carries TRBV5-5 and TRBJ2-7; 9 nucleotides agree with TRBD1. The CDR3 spans 15 residues. V lost 4 bases, J lost 7 bases, and 12 bases stayed unmatched. Per the germline V gene, CDR1 is SGHKS and CDR2 is YYEKEE (reference sequence). The CDR3 reads CASSLNGQGRGEQYF. The CDR3 coding sequence is TGTGCCAGCAGCCTCAATGGACAGGGGCGGGGAGAGCAGTACTTC.

V is TRBV4-1 and J is TRBJ2-4, with D perhaps TRBD1 (5 bases). The CDR3 totals 17 residues. Germline-derived CDR1 and CDR2 are MGHRA and YSYEKL. The V gene lost 0 bases and the J gene lost 7 bases, with 19 bases spanning the gap. The CDR3 region is CASSQEVQGAWVNIQYF. For the CDR3, the DNA is TGCGCCAGCAGCCAAGAGGTGCAGGGCGCATGGGTGAACATTCAGTACTTC.

This chain uses TRBV13 with TRBJ1-2; TRBD1 aligns across 7 bases. The germline CDR1 and CDR2 sequences are PRHDT and FYEKMQ (reference sequence). The CDR3 is made up of 17 amino acids. V shed 1 base, J shed 4 bases, and the junction held 12 bases outside the gene matches. The CDR3 loop reads CASSLDHLTGVGYGYTF. In nucleotides, the CDR3 is TGTGCCAGCAGCTTAGACCACTTAACAGGGGTCGGCTATGGCTACACCTTC.

The chain uses TRBV19 and TRBJ2-7; 9 bases map to TRBD1. Germline values: CDR1 LNHDA, CDR2 SQIVND (reference sequence). The CDR3 totals 13 residues. With 9 bases clipped from V and 2 bases from J, the junction kept 5 bases outside the gene matches. The CDR3 region has the DNA TGTGCCAGAGACAGGGGGTCGCCCTACGAGCAGTACTTC. Translation: CARDRGSPYEQYF.

About this clone itself: Additional DNA sequences in this sample encode the identical CDR3. V gene TRBV12-3 or TRBV12-4 combines with J gene TRBJ1-2; 7 bases agree with TRBD1. The CDR3 covers 13 residues. V gave up 3 bases and J gave up 4 bases; unmatched junction bases: 2. CDR3 sequence (DNA): TGTGCCAGCAGTTTCGCAGGGGGCTATGGCTACACCTTC. This codes for CASSFAGGYGYTF.

Remarks on this clone: One end of the junction varies from germline; a read error may be responsible. The chain couples TRBV5-4 to TRBJ2-2, with 8 bases identical to TRBD2. CDR1 SGHNT and CDR2 YYREEE come from the germline V gene (reference sequence). The CDR3 has 15 residues. CDR3 in DNA: TGTGCCACCAGCCTCGGGGGGGGGAACACCGGGGAGCTGTTTTTT. It specifies CATSLGGGNTGELFF.

V gene TRBV7-3 combines with J gene TRBJ2-2; 7 positions agree with TRBD1. CDR3 length: 14 amino acids. CDR1 is SGHTA, CDR2 FQGTGA, per germline. The J segment lost 5 bases and the V segment lost 5 bases, leaving 5 bases of the junction unmatched. The CDR3 is CASSNRQGTGELFF. As DNA, the CDR3 is TGTGCCAGCAGCAACCGACAGGGAACCGGGGAGCTGTTTTTT.

The V call is TRBV18, the J call TRBJ2-7; 9 bases are a match to TRBD1. CDR3 length: 15 residues. The germline V gene has CDR1 KGHSH and CDR2 LQKENI. V was clipped by 6 bases and J by 4 bases; unmatched bases: 10. This CDR3 is CASSRPGQGGYEQYF. In DNA form, the CDR3 reads TGTGCCAGCTCGCGTCCGGGACAGGGTGGGTACGAGCAGTACTTC.

In this sample, this clone turned up once. This rearrangement joins TRBV6-6 to TRBJ1-5; weak D call: TRBD1 (5 bases). CDR1 MNHNY and CDR2 SVGAGI come from the germline V gene (reference sequence). The CDR3 has 16 amino acids. The V end lost 6 bases, the J end lost 0 bases, and 15 bases lay between the germline ends. The chain's CDR3 is CASSSDRQYSNQPQHF. The CDR3 DNA reads TGTGCCAGCAGCAGTGACAGACAATATAGCAATCAGCCCCAGCATTTT.

The gene calls are TRBV29-1 and TRBJ2-7; D is perhaps TRBD1 (6 bases). The germline CDR1 and CDR2 sequences are SQVTM and ANQGSEA. V was shortened by 4 bases and J by 4 bases, with 17 bases between the two germline ends. The CDR3 covers 14 residues. The CDR3: CSVGVDSFLYEQYF. In DNA, the CDR3 is TGCAGCGTTGGGGTGGACAGTTTTCTGTACGAGCAGTACTTC.

The chain uses TRBV7-8 and TRBJ1-5; TRBD1 agrees at 8 bases. V trimming: 5 bases; J trimming: 6 bases; junction bases outside the gene matches: 3. CDR1 is SGHVS and CDR2 is FQNEAQ in the germline V gene. The length of the CDR3 is 13 residues. The CDR3 loop reads CASSKTGVQPQHF. The DNA for the CDR3 is TGTGCCAGCAGCAAGACAGGGGTTCAGCCCCAGCATTTT.

The gene calls are TRBV13 and TRBJ2-3; D might be TRBD2 (5 bases). Germline V gene lookup returns CDR1 PRHDT and CDR2 FYEKMQ (reference sequence). The CDR3 length is 15 residues. The germline V and J ends were trimmed by 1 base and 5 bases, with 13 bases remaining between them. CDR3 in DNA: TGTGCCAGCAGCTTAGTGGGCGGAGGTGGAGATACGCAGTATTTT. Its protein is CASSLVGGGGDTQYF. Full variable domain (missing parts from reference TRBV13 and TRBJ2-3): AAGVIQSPRHLIKEKRETATLKCYPIPRHDTVYWYQQGPGQDPQFLISFYEKMQSDKGSIPDRFSAQQFSDYHSELNMSSLELGDSALYFCASSLVGGGGDTQYFGPGTRLTVL.

The chain employs TRBV27 and TRBJ1-6, with 7 bases aligning to TRBD1. The CDR3 has 16 amino acids. The V gene's germline CDR1 is MNHEY and CDR2 SMNVEV (reference sequence). V was clipped by 1 base and J by 6 bases; unmatched bases: 6. The CDR3 spells CASSLYRGEGNSPLHF. In DNA form, the CDR3 reads TGTGCCAGCAGTTTATACAGGGGCGAGGGTAATTCACCCCTCCACTTT.

The chain uses TRBV5-5 and TRBJ2-2, with 11 bases fitting TRBD2. V lost 4 bases, J lost 3 bases, and 2 bases stayed unmatched. The germline V gene has CDR1 SGHKS and CDR2 YYEKEE (reference sequence). CDR3 length equals 15 residues. CDR3 loop: CASSRGLADTGELFF. The CDR3 coding sequence is TGTGCCAGCAGCCGGGGACTAGCGGACACCGGGGAGCTGTTTTTT.

The V gene is TRBV5-1, the J gene TRBJ2-3, with 7 positions matching TRBD2. V lost 0 bases and J lost 1; bases outside the gene matches: 5. The CDR3 sequence is 16 residues long. CDR1 and CDR2 from the germline V gene are SGHRS and YFSETQ. The CDR3 nucleotides read TGCGCCAGCAGCTTGGAATCAGCGGGACGCACAGATACGCAGTATTTT. It translates to CASSLESAGRTDTQYF. Full variable domain (remainder filled in from reference TRBV5-1 and TRBJ2-3): KAGVTQTPRYLIKTRGQQVTLSCSPISGHRSVSWYQQTPGQGLQFLFEYFSETQRNKGNFPGRFSGRQFSNSRSEMNVSTLELGDSALYLCASSLESAGRTDTQYFGPGTRLTVL.

This chain links TRBV7-8 with TRBJ1-1, with D perhaps matching TRBD1 (5 bases). This CDR3 contains 14 residues. Trimming stripped 5 bases from V and 4 bases from J, with 14 bases between. CDR1 is SGHVS, CDR2 FQNEAQ, per germline. The CDR3 bases are TGTGCCAGCAGCCGGAGCGGGGGAAGCACTGAAGCTTTCTTT. Protein product: CASSRSGGSTEAFF.

The rearrangement joins TRBV6-6 to TRBJ2-6; D ambiguous. CDR1 and CDR2 from the germline V gene are MNHNY and SVGAGI (reference sequence). The CDR3 is 15 residues long. V lost 5 bases and J lost 0, with 8 bases in between. The CDR3 DNA reads as TGTGCCAGCAGTGGGCAGAGCTCTGGGGCCAACGTCCTGACTTTC. The encoded protein is CASSGQSSGANVLTF.

V usage is TRBV5-1 and J usage is TRBJ1-6; perhaps TRBD1 as D (6 bases). This CDR3 is 13 amino acids long. Trimming removed 4 bases from V and 9 bases from J, with 11 bases in between. Germline V gives CDR1 SGHRS, CDR2 YFSETQ. Written as DNA, the CDR3 is TGCGCCAGCAGCATGGGGGGCGGTTCACCCCTCCACTTT. This codes for CASSMGGGSPLHF.

The CDR3, as DNA: TGTGCCAGCAGCTTCGACAGGAATTCACCCCTCCACTTT. This sequence encodes CASSFDRNSPLHF. The chain uses TRBV11-3 and TRBJ1-6; maybe TRBD1 (6 bases). The germline V and J ends were trimmed by 3 bases and 7 bases, with 7 bases remaining between them. The CDR3 is 13 amino acids. The germline CDR1 and CDR2 sequences are SGHNT and YENEEA.

J is TRBJ1-2 and V is TRBV5-6, with TRBD1 matching 10 bases. Germline-derived CDR1 and CDR2 are SGHDT and YYEEEE. Germline trimming cut 4 bases from V and 7 bases from J; bases unmatched to any gene: 10. The CDR3 is made up of 15 amino acids. In nucleotides, the CDR3 is TGTGCCAGCAGCCTTCGGACAGGGGGGAGTAGTGGCTACACCTTC. Its translation is CASSLRTGGSSGYTF.

The chain combines TRBV2 with TRBJ1-2; D remains ambiguous. There are 10 residues in the CDR3. Germline V gene sequence: CDR1 SNHLY, CDR2 FYNNEI. V dropped 6 bases and J dropped 7 bases, with 6 bases sitting between them. The CDR3 reads CASRGSGYTF. CDR3 DNA sequence: TGTGCCAGCAGAGGGAGTGGCTACACCTTC.

The genes are TRBV6-5 and TRBJ2-1, with a tentative D call TRBD2 (5 bases). Germline assignment: CDR1 MNHEY and CDR2 SVGAGI. The V gene lost 6 bases and the J gene lost 3 bases, with 15 bases spanning the gap. The CDR3 consists of 15 residues. Written as DNA, the CDR3 is TGTGCCAGCAGCCTGGACTCACCTAACTACAATGAGCAGTTCTTC. Translating gives CASSLDSPNYNEQFF.

V gene TRBV4-1 combines with J gene TRBJ2-4; D may be TRBD1 (6 bases). The germline CDR1 and CDR2 sequences are MGHRA and YSYEKL. V was cut by 1 base and J by 8 bases, with 18 bases left in between. The CDR3 is 16 amino acids. Here the CDR3 reads CASSQVPQGIRDIQYF. CDR3 coding DNA: TGCGCCAGCAGCCAAGTGCCCCAGGGGATAAGGGACATTCAGTACTTC.

The chain recombines TRBV5-1 with TRBJ2-1, with a possible D match to TRBD2 (6 bases). In germline, CDR1 is SGHRS, CDR2 YFSETQ. The CDR3 sequence is 19 residues long. V was trimmed by 5 bases and J by 0 bases, leaving 24 bases between them. For the CDR3, the DNA is TGCGCCAGCAGTCATTGGGAGAATAAGGCGGGAAGCTCCTACAATGAGCAGTTCTTC. Translation: CASSHWENKAGSSYNEQFF.